This is a list of T cell receptor beta chains from one sample in a study of T cell repertoires in cytomegalovirus infection. TCRdb recomputed calls from the reads with MiXCR, one row per CDR3 protein. The table lists about 740,000 distinct CDR3 sequences, roughly 36% of them singletons. Sequenced: PBMCs. These receptors originate from a human donor in good health (CMV status not recorded). Some clones in this sample may be carry-over from other donors' samples. Both conserved end residues are part of each CDR3.

v_call	j_call	cdr3_aa
TRBV29-1	TRBJ2-6	CSVASASGANVLTF
TRBV12-3/TRBV12-4	TRBJ1-1	CASSSDRVGEAFF
TRBV6-1	TRBJ2-1	CASSRPYNEQFF
TRBV7-8	TRBJ2-6	CASSTTPSAGANVLTF
TRBV5-6	TRBJ2-7	CASSFLENYEQYF
TRBV5-6	TRBJ1-2	CASSPGRRIENYGYTF
TRBV28	TRBJ2-7	CASSLWQDYEQYF
TRBV19	TRBJ2-5	CASSIGGGRNSAQYF
TRBV5-1	TRBJ2-5	CASSLLLETQYF
TRBV12-3/TRBV12-4	TRBJ2-2	CASSLLGSGSPDTGELFF
TRBV12-3/TRBV12-4	TRBJ1-2	CAETRGRYGYTF
TRBV10-3	TRBJ2-5	CAISEWDRGRETQYF
TRBV6-2/TRBV6-3	TRBJ1-1	CASRLTGAPRTEAFF